This TCR beta chain came from a study of T cell responses to AZD1222 COVID-19 vaccine. This CDR3 contains 15 residues. J was trimmed by 2 bases and V by 6 bases; bases with no gene match: 8. In germline, CDR1 is SGHAT, CDR2 FQNNGV. TCRdb's table, derived via immunoSEQ multiplex PCR, lists solely in-frame clones and lacks some. The sample lists 80,000 to 100,000 clones, 87% occurring once. Specimen: peripheral blood, collected 28 days after the second AZD1222 dose. The V gene is TRBV11-2, the J gene TRBJ1-2, with TRBD1 matching over 8 bases. This TCR derives from an adult who received the AZD1222 COVID-19 vaccine. CDR3 sequence (DNA): TGTGCCAGCAGTTACTACGGACAGGGAAACTATGGCTACACCTTC. It is translated as CASSYYGQGNYGYTF.